The rows below give T cell receptor beta chains drawn from one sample of a study of cytomegalovirus exposure and HLA in healthy donors. Method: immunoSEQ multiplex PCR; TCRdb's copy keeps in-frame clones and lacks some. The data contain under 110,000 clones, over 55% of them seen just once; the ten biggest clones take up approximately 2.8%. Sequencing was performed on PBMCs. These receptors came from a female donor in good health and CMV-seronegative. Both conserved end residues are part of each CDR3. A D gene is named only where the DNA matches it firmly. The listing skips clone size in some rows; elsewhere it reads once, few, many or a size class.

cdr3_aa cdr3_nt v_call clone_size j_call d_call
CASSVAGRSNEKLFF TGTGCCAGCAGCGTAGCGGGGAGGTCTAATGAAAAACTGTTTTTT TRBV9 NA TRBJ1-4 NA
CATSVRQGPNEQFF TGTGCCACCAGCGTCCGACAGGGCCCCAATGAGCAGTTCTTC TRBV15 NA TRBJ2-1 TRBD1
CASSRRTGGFGELFF TGTGCCAGCAGTCGGCGCACAGGGGGGTTCGGGGAGCTGTTTTTT TRBV6-5 NA TRBJ2-2 TRBD1
CASSQQRIGTRAYEQYF TGTGCCAGCAGCCAACAAAGAATAGGGACTAGAGCCTACGAGCAGTACTTC TRBV4-2 NA TRBJ2-7 TRBD2
CASSIRVETQYF TGTGCCAGCAGCATCAGGGTAGAGACCCAGTACTTC TRBV7-2 once TRBJ2-5 NA
CASTEGLVGADTQYF TGCGCCAGCACGGAGGGACTAGTAGGAGCAGATACGCAGTATTTT TRBV4-1 NA TRBJ2-3 TRBD2
CASRADRAPSYEQYF TGTGCCAGCAGGGCCGACAGGGCCCCTTCCTACGAGCAGTACTTC TRBV7-2 NA TRBJ2-7 TRBD1
CASSPSGRGVGELFF TGTGCCAGCAGTCCTAGCGGGAGGGGGGTCGGGGAGCTGTTTTTT TRBV28 NA TRBJ2-2 TRBD2
CASSVGASGSYEQYF TGTGCCAGCAGCGTAGGGGCTAGCGGCTCCTACGAGCAGTACTTC TRBV9 NA TRBJ2-7 TRBD2
CASSIDRGTEAFF TGTGCCAGTAGTATAGATCGGGGCACTGAAGCTTTCTTT TRBV19 NA TRBJ1-1 NA
CAISGKDRGDEKLFF TGTGCCATCAGTGGAAAGGACAGGGGCGATGAAAAACTGTTTTTT TRBV10-3 NA TRBJ1-4 TRBD1
CASSLEGTGAGYGYTF TGCGCCAGCAGCTTGGAAGGAACAGGGGCCGGCTATGGCTACACCTTC TRBV5-1 NA TRBJ1-2 TRBD1
CSVYKPGYEQYF TGCAGCGTTTATAAGCCAGGCTACGAGCAGTACTTC TRBV29-1 NA TRBJ2-7 NA
CASSLSGVGEQYF TGTGCCAGCAGTCTCTCAGGGGTGGGCGAGCAGTACTTC TRBV11-2 NA TRBJ2-7 NA
CASSISAYYGYTF TGTGCCAGTAGCATCTCCGCGTACTATGGCTACACCTTC TRBV19 NA TRBJ1-2 NA
CASSTDRATNEKLFF TGTGCCAGTAGTACCGACAGAGCAACTAATGAAAAACTGTTTTTT TRBV19 NA TRBJ1-4 NA
CASSTSATGVYEQYF TGTGCCAGCAGCACCAGTGCCACAGGGGTTTACGAGCAGTACTTC TRBV6-1 NA TRBJ2-7 TRBD1
CASSLVAGGPGEQYF TGTGCCAGCAGCTTAGTAGCGGGAGGGCCGGGAGAGCAGTACTTC TRBV7-9 NA TRBJ2-7 TRBD2
CASSLASGAAYEQYF TGTGCCAGCAGCTTAGCCAGCGGGGCCGCCTACGAGCAGTACTTC TRBV7-6 NA TRBJ2-7 TRBD2
CASSLYEALAGANFPYEQYF TGTGCCAGCAGCCTCTACGAAGCTTTAGCGGGAGCCAATTTCCCCTACGAGCAGTACTTC TRBV11-3 NA TRBJ2-7 TRBD2
CASSLAGGRGRTGELFF TGTGCCAGCAGCTTAGCGGGCGGGAGGGGACGGACCGGGGAGCTGTTTTTT TRBV7-9 NA TRBJ2-2 TRBD2
CASSRTGDYGYTF TGTGCCAGCAGCCGGACGGGAGACTATGGCTACACCTTC TRBV5-5 NA TRBJ1-2 NA
CASSLGGLRINTEAFF TGCGCCAGCAGCTTGGGGGGACTTAGGATTAACACTGAAGCTTTCTTT TRBV5-1 NA TRBJ1-1 NA
CASSVDRASFGGYTF TGTGCCAGCAGCGTTGACAGGGCCAGTTTTGGAGGCTACACCTTC TRBV9 NA TRBJ1-2 TRBD1
CASSLWGQSTDTQYF TGTGCCAGCAGTTTATGGGGACAGAGCACAGATACGCAGTATTTT TRBV27 NA TRBJ2-3 TRBD1
CSVVSGSYGYTF TGCAGCGTTGTTTCGGGGAGCTATGGCTACACCTTC TRBV29-1 few TRBJ1-2 NA
CASSYRPTSGIIEQYF TGTGCCAGCAGTTACCGACCTACTAGCGGGATCATCGAGCAGTACTTC TRBV27 NA TRBJ2-7 TRBD2
CASSAMAVSGYTF TGTGCCAGCAGTGCCATGGCGGTGTCTGGCTACACCTTC TRBV2 NA TRBJ1-2 NA
CASSLNDQGAGGYTF TGTGCCAGCAGTTTAAACGACCAGGGGGCAGGAGGCTACACCTTC TRBV28 few TRBJ1-2 TRBD1
CASSGATRTGEFTDTQYF TGTGCCAGCAGTGGGGCGACTAGGACAGGTGAATTCACAGATACGCAGTATTTT TRBV25-1 NA TRBJ2-3 NA
CASSFSEGLEAFF TGTGCCAGCAGCTTCTCAGAGGGATTAGAAGCTTTCTTT TRBV11-2 NA TRBJ1-1 NA
CASSLPGGTYEQYF TGTGCCAGTAGTCTACCGGGAGGAACCTACGAGCAGTACTTC TRBV19 NA TRBJ2-7 TRBD2
CASSYREGGEAFF TGTGCCAGCAGCTATCGAGAAGGGGGTGAAGCTTTCTTT TRBV7-6 NA TRBJ1-1 NA
CASRYRGRPYEQYF TGTGCCAGCAGGTACAGGGGCCGTCCCTACGAGCAGTACTTC TRBV27 NA TRBJ2-7 TRBD1
CASSRQGKNEKLFF TGTGCCAGCAGCAGACAGGGGAAGAATGAAAAACTGTTTTTT TRBV27 NA TRBJ1-4 TRBD1
CASTNRPRPYEQYF TGTGCCAGCACAAACAGACCACGGCCCTACGAGCAGTACTTC TRBV5-6 NA TRBJ2-7 NA
CASSLPSDTQYF TGTGCCAGCAGCTTACCCTCAGATACGCAGTATTTT TRBV7-3 NA TRBJ2-3 NA
CASSHGQGRDYGYTF TGTGCCAGCAGCCATGGACAGGGACGTGACTATGGCTACACCTTC TRBV5-8 NA TRBJ1-2 TRBD1
CSVRVGGTRDTQYF TGCAGCGTCCGGGTTGGTGGGACAAGGGATACGCAGTATTTT TRBV29-1 NA TRBJ2-3 NA
CAWSRLGQRNSPLHF TGTGCCTGGAGTAGACTCGGACAGCGGAATTCACCCCTCCACTTT TRBV30 NA TRBJ1-6 NA
CASMSWSEAFF TGTGCCAGCATGTCGTGGAGTGAAGCTTTCTTT TRBV25-1 NA TRBJ1-1 NA
CASSQRSPPGQGSNTQYF TGCGCCAGCAGCCAGAGGTCCCCCCCAGGACAGGGGTCAAATACGCAGTATTTT TRBV4-1 NA TRBJ2-3 TRBD1